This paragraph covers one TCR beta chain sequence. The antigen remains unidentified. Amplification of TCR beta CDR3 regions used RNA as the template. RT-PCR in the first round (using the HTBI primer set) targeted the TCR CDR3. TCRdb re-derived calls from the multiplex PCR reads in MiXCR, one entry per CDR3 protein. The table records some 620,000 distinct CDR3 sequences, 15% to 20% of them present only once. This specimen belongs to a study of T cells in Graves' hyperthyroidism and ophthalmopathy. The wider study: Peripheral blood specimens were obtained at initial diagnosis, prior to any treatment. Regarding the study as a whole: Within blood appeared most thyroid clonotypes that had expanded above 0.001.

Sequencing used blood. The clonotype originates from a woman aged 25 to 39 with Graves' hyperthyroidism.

The CDR3 DNA is TGTGCCAGCAGCTTAGGATGGGGGGCCACAGATACGCAGTATTTT. Its translation: CASSLGWGATDTQYF. This rearrangement joins TRBV7-9 to TRBJ2-3; D is perhaps TRBD1 or TRBD2 (6 bases each). The CDR3 contains 15 residues. Germline V gene lookup returns CDR1 SEHNR and CDR2 FQNEAQ (reference sequence). Trimming removed 1 base at V and 2 bases at J, with 10 bases between. Drawing the rest from reference TRBV7-9 and TRBJ2-3, the complete variable domain is DTGVSQNPRHKITKRGQNVTFRCDPISEHNRLYWYRQTLGQGPEFLTYFQNEAQLEKSRLLSDRFSAERPKGSFSTLEIQRTEQGDSAMYLCASSLGWGATDTQYFGPGTRLTVL.